These T cell receptor beta chains were read from a single sample in a study of CD8+CD57+ T cells in acquired aplastic anemia. TCRdb reprocessed the reads via MiXCR and lists one record per CDR3 protein. The data show under 350,000 distinct CDR3 sequences, with under 60% seen just once and approximately 1.3% held by the top ten. Sequencing was done on a sample of sorted CD4+, CD8+, or CD8+CD57+ T cells (not recorded which) from PBMCs. These receptors all stem from a human donor with aplastic anemia. The conserved cysteine and the conserved F or W are not part of the CDR3 here. Fields, in order: V gene, clone size, J gene, CDR3 protein. Some rows mark clone size as missing; the rest say once, few, many or name a class of expanded clone.

TRBV5-4	.	TRBJ1-2	ASSQDQSHGYT
TRBV5-1	many	TRBJ2-2	ASSLLAGETGELF
TRBV29-1	.	TRBJ1-2	SVWPGTGVSNYGYT
TRBV27	.	TRBJ2-3	AALGGFQDTQY
TRBV6-1	many	TRBJ1-1	ASSETGRNTEAF
TRBV7-9	.	TRBJ2-3	ASSLTSGSGADTQY
TRBV20-1	.	TRBJ2-1	SASEGPYNEQF
TRBV5-1	.	TRBJ2-7	ASSLLADYEQY
TRBV12-5	.	TRBJ1-6	ASGRSGNLH
TRBV5-4	.	TRBJ2-7	ASSRGLAGGYEQY
TRBV4-1	many	TRBJ2-7	ASSQGHSGAYEQY
TRBV29-1	once	TRBJ2-5	SVVPGRAQETQY
TRBV7-8	.	TRBJ1-3	ASSLRGVSPGNTIY
TRBV20-1	many	TRBJ1-3	SAKIGVGNTIY
TRBV20-1	.	TRBJ2-7	SARSGGSYEQY
TRBV5-1	once	TRBJ1-4	ASSRNGIGEKLF
TRBV12-3/TRBV12-4	.	TRBJ2-7	ASSTGRYEQY
TRBV20-1	.	TRBJ2-7	SARGTGSYEQY
TRBV2	.	TRBJ2-5	ASSSLLAVGETQY
TRBV12-3/TRBV12-4	.	TRBJ1-6	ASSLGRTTYSPLH
TRBV7-8	many	TRBJ2-2	ASRTSGSTRTGELF
TRBV11-2	few	TRBJ2-5	AGSLPGVGQETRY